The 5 T cell receptor beta chains presented below share a single source sample, sequenced in a study of blood T cell repertoires in COVID-19. Generated by immunoSEQ multiplex PCR, the TCRdb table keeps only in-frame clones and is missing some. Found here are about 400,000 clones, about 90% of them singletons; the top ten hold 2.5% to 3.5%. The specimen sequenced was PBMCs or T cells enriched from blood (not recorded which). These receptors came from a woman in her 30s who had recovered from COVID-19.

The genes are TRBV7-3 and TRBJ1-4; a weak D match, TRBD1 (6 bases). V shed 1 base and J shed 0 bases, with 9 bases lying between them. CDR3 length equals 16 residues. Germline CDR1 SGHTA, CDR2 FQGTGA. CDR3 coding DNA: TGTGCCAGCAGCTTAAGGGACACCTCAACTAATGAAAAACTGTTTTTT. Encoded protein: CASSLRDTSTNEKLFF.

The V gene is TRBV3-1 (or the pseudogene TRBV3-2), the J gene TRBJ1-2; the D gene is possibly TRBD1 (5 bases). The V and J ends lost 4 bases and 4 bases respectively, with 16 bases between them. The germline gives CDR1 LGHDT, CDR2 YNNKEL (reference sequence). This CDR3 spans 15 amino acids. The CDR3 here is CASSRGGDYSYGYTF. The CDR3 DNA is TGTGCCAGCAGCCGAGGCGGGGACTACTCCTATGGCTACACCTTC.

This clone has only one observation. J is TRBJ2-1 and V is TRBV5-1, with D tentatively TRBD2 (5 bases). V was clipped by 0 bases and J by 8 bases, with 12 bases between them. Germline CDR1 reads SGHRS; CDR2 reads YFSETQ. The CDR3 is 14 residues long. This chain's CDR3 is CASSLGEGVDEQFF. Written as DNA, the CDR3 is TGCGCCAGCAGCTTGGGAGAGGGAGTGGATGAGCAGTTCTTC.

CDR3 DNA sequence: TGCAGTGCTAGTCTACAGCGGCAAAACTCCTACAATGAGCAGTTCTTC. It codes for CSASLQRQNSYNEQFF. The chain uses TRBV20-1 and TRBJ2-1; a possible D gene is TRBD2 (5 bases). Trimming left V 3 bases short and J 0 bases short, with 15 bases between. CDR1 DFQATT and CDR2 SNEGSKA come from the germline V gene (reference sequence). CDR3 length: 16 residues.

The chain is built from TRBV5-4 and TRBJ1-2, with TRBD1 identical over 9 bases. With V trimmed by 1 base and J by 4 bases, 5 bases remained unmatched. Germline lookup yields CDR1 SGHNT and CDR2 YYREEE (reference sequence). The CDR3 contains 15 residues. Written as DNA, the CDR3 is TGTGCCAGCAGCTTGTACGGGGACAGGGTCTATGGCTACACCTTC. Translating gives CASSLYGDRVYGYTF. The full variable domain, with the rest looked up from reference TRBV5-4 and TRBJ1-2, is ETGVTQSPTHLIKTRGQQVTLRCSSQSGHNTVSWYQQALGQGPQFIFQYYREEENGRGNFPPRFSGLQFPNYSSELNVNALELDDSALYLCASSLYGDRVYGYTFGSGTRLTVV.